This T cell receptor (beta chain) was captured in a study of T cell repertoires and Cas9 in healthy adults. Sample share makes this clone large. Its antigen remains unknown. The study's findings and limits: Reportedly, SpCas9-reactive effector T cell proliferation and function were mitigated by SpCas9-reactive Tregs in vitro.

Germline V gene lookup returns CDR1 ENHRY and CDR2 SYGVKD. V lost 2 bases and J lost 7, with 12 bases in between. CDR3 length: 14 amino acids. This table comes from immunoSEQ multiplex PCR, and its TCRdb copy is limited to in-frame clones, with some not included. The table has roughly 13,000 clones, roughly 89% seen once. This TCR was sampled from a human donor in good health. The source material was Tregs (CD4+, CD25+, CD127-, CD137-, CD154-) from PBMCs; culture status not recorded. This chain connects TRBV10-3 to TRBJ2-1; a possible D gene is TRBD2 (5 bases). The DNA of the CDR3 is TGTGCCATCAGTGAGAGGACTGATTCTAATGAGCAGTTCTTC. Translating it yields CAISERTDSNEQFF.